This entry concerns a single T cell receptor (beta chain). The data stem from a study of blood T cell repertoires in COVID-19. Across the study: Both acute and convalescent COVID-19 samples were obtained from the United States, Italy and Spain. Sample material is recorded as cDNA or gDNA derived from T cells, B-cell-depleted T cells, or PBMCs.

Unmatched junction bases numbered 7, after V lost 5 bases and J lost 0 bases. The CDR3 runs 16 residues. CDR1 is SGHVS, CDR2 FNYEAQ, per germline. Original handling: Amplification from reference gene primers served as the basis for estimated nucleated cell counts. The method was immunoSEQ multiplex PCR; TCRdb's version includes in-frame clones alone and lacks a portion of them. D and trimming come from the DNA, and the V and J calls and clone size come from that table. The top ten clones hold approximately 10% of a sample with some 110,000 clones, roughly 80% of them seen once. The rearrangement links TRBV7-6 to TRBJ2-1; TRBD1 matches 7 bases. The source material was peripheral blood. The TCR was taken from a woman in her 70s with acute or convalescent COVID-19. Here the CDR3 DNA reads TGTGCCAGCAGCCCGCCACAGGGGAGCTCCTACAATGAGCAGTTCTTC. It is translated as CASSPPQGSSYNEQFF.